This T cell receptor (beta chain) appears in the sequencing data of a study of blood T cell repertoires in COVID-19. About the research overall: Both acute and convalescent COVID-19 samples were obtained from the United States, Italy and Spain. Sources were T cells, B-cell-depleted T cells, or PBMCs; the material itself was cDNA or gDNA.

Germline V gene data show CDR1 as SGHKS and CDR2 as YYEKEE (reference sequence). This CDR3 is built from 16 residues. V shed 1 base and J shed 5 bases, with 15 bases lying between them. Some clones are missing from TCRdb's copy, which holds only in-frame ones; the method was immunoSEQ multiplex PCR. The sample consists of approximately 430,000 clones, 80% to 90% of them appearing once. The TCR sequence derives from a woman in her twenties or thirties with active or convalescent COVID-19. The sample taken for sequencing was peripheral blood. The chain joins TRBV5-5 to TRBJ2-2, with D perhaps TRBD1 (5 bases). CDR3 residues: CASSLNLGKGTGELFF. In nucleotides, the CDR3 is TGTGCCAGCAGCTTGAATCTTGGGAAGGGGACCGGGGAGCTGTTTTTT.